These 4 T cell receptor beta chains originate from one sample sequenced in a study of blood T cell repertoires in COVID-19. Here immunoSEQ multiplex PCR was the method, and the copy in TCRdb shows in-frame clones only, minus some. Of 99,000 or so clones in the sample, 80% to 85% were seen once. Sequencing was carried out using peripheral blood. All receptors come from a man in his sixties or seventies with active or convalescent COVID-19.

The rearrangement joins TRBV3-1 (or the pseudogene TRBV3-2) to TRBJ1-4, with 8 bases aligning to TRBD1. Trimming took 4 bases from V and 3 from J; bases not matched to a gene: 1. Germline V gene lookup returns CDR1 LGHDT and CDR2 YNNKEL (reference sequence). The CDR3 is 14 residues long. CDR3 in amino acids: CASSLQGANEKLFF. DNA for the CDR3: TGTGCCAGCAGCCTACAGGGGGCTAATGAAAAACTGTTTTTT.

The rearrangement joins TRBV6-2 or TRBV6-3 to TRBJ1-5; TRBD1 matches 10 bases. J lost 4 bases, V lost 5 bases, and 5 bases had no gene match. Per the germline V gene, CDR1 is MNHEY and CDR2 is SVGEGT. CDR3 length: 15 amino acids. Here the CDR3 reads CASSPDRGWNQPQHF. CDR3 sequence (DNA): TGTGCCAGCAGTCCGGACAGGGGGTGGAATCAGCCCCAGCATTTT.

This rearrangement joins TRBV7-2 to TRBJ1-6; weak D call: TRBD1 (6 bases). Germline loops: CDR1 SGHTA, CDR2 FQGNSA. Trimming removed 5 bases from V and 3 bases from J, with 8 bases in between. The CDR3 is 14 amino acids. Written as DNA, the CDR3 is TGTGCCAGCAGCCAACAGGGCTATAATTCACCCCTCCACTTT. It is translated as CASSQQGYNSPLHF.

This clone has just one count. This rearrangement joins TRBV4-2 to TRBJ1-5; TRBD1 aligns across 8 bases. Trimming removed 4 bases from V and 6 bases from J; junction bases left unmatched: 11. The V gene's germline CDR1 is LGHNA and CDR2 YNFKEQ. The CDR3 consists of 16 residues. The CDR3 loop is CASSRVPTGGGQPQHF. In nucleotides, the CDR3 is TGTGCCAGCAGCCGAGTACCCACAGGGGGGGGTCAGCCCCAGCATTTT.